This TCR beta chain was obtained from a study of blood T cell repertoires in COVID-19. Study as a whole: Researchers got acute and convalescent COVID-19 samples from the United States, Italy and Spain. Sources were T cells, B-cell-depleted T cells, or PBMCs; the material itself was cDNA or gDNA.

CDR3 length: 13 amino acids. In germline, CDR1 is MRHNA, CDR2 SNTAGT. The V end was cut by 5 bases, the J end by 4 bases, with 11 bases between. Source study methods: Nucleated cell counts were estimated from reference gene primer amplification. The method was immunoSEQ multiplex PCR; TCRdb's version includes in-frame clones alone and lacks a portion of them. For V, J and clone size, that table is used; D and trimming come from the DNA. This table holds 72,000 or so clones, about 85% found once. Sequencing was carried out using peripheral blood. This TCR was recovered from an elderly woman with active or convalescent COVID-19. The rearrangement joins TRBV6-4 to TRBJ1-2, with TRBD1 as a possible D gene (6 bases). The CDR3 region has the DNA TGTGCCAGCAGTCCCGGGACAAGCTATGGCTACACCTTC. Translated, it gives CASSPGTSYGYTF.